Listed here are 29 T cell receptor beta chains from one sample, sequenced in a study of T-cell memory formation after mild COVID-19. TCRdb reprocessed the 5' RACE reads via MiXCR and lists one record per CDR3 protein. The sample has roughly 320,000 distinct CDR3 sequences, over 25% seen once. Source material: PBMCs or a T cell subset sorted from them (not recorded which). The receptors here all came from an adult woman who had mild COVID-19 (a few samples of this study predate the infection). Cell type and time point are not known.

As DNA, the CDR3 is TGCGCCAGCAGCCGGAGCGCGGCAGGGGGCATCGAGCAGTACTTC. Amino acids: CASSRSAAGGIEQYF. This chain uses TRBV4-1 with TRBJ2-7; 8 nucleotides align to TRBD1. Trimming took 4 bases from V and 6 from J; bases not matched to a gene: 11. The CDR3 totals 15 residues. CDR1 MGHRA and CDR2 YSYEKL come from the germline V gene.

This chain connects TRBV14 to TRBJ1-6; D unclear. Trimming stripped 3 bases from V and 0 bases from J, with 9 bases between. This CDR3 spans 16 amino acids. CDR1 and CDR2 (germline): SGHDN, FVKESK. The CDR3 spells CASSHRMSSYNSPLHF. The CDR3, as DNA: TGTGCCAGCAGCCACAGAATGAGCTCCTATAATTCACCCCTCCACTTT.

The chain joins TRBV18 to TRBJ2-7; 11 bases are a match to TRBD1. The germline V gene encodes CDR1 KGHSH and CDR2 LQKENI. CDR3 length: 17 residues. Unmatched junction bases numbered 12, after V lost 5 bases and J lost 3 bases. CDR3 amino acids: CASSSGILGTGGYEQYF. The CDR3 nucleotides are TGTGCCAGCTCATCGGGTATCCTCGGGACAGGGGGCTACGAGCAGTACTTC.

V usage is TRBV18 and J usage is TRBJ2-2, with 8 bases matching TRBD1. The germline gives CDR1 KGHSH, CDR2 LQKENI. CDR3 size: 13 residues. With V trimmed by 8 bases and J by 5 bases, 4 bases remained unmatched. The CDR3 region has the DNA TGTGCCAGCCCAGGGGGCGCGACCGGGGAGCTGTTTTTT. Its translation is CASPGGATGELFF.

The rearrangement links TRBV12-3 or TRBV12-4 to TRBJ2-3, with 13 positions matching TRBD2. Trimming cost V 6 bases and J 1 base; bases outside gene matches: 4. The CDR3 has 16 residues. Written as DNA, the CDR3 is TGTGCCAGCAGCGCCACTAGCGGGAGGGGCACAGATACGCAGTATTTT. Its protein is CASSATSGRGTDTQYF.

This clonotype has a handful of counts. The J gene is TRBJ2-6, the V gene TRBV6-2 or TRBV6-3; D is unclear. CDR3 length equals 15 residues. V lost 0 bases and J lost 6, with 9 bases in between. Germline lookup yields CDR1 MNHEY and CDR2 SVGEGT. Written as DNA, the CDR3 is TGTGCCAGCAGTTACTCGAGGCAGAAGGCCAACGTCCTGACTTTC. It encodes CASSYSRQKANVLTF.

This clonotype was recorded at least ten times. The rearrangement links TRBV5-1 to TRBJ2-3; no clear D. Germline V gene sequence: CDR1 SGHRS, CDR2 YFSETQ. Between the trimmed V and J ends, which lost 1 base and 0 bases, there was a span of 12 bases. The CDR3 is 16 residues long. CDR3 sequence: CASSLSGRPSTDTQYF. CDR3 nucleotides: TGCGCCAGCAGCTTGTCGGGCCGTCCCAGCACAGATACGCAGTATTTT.

This sequence joins TRBV29-1 and TRBJ2-3; 7 bases fit TRBD1. Trimming took 7 bases from V and 1 from J; bases not matched to a gene: 2. Per the germline V gene, CDR1 is SQVTM and CDR2 is ANQGSEA. CDR3 size: 12 residues. The CDR3 DNA sequence: TGCAGCGCTGGGACAGGCACAGATACGCAGTATTTT. This encodes CSAGTGTDTQYF.

This clonotype has only a few counts. The chain links TRBV30 to TRBJ2-3, with TRBD2 as a possible D gene (5 bases). Germline loops: CDR1 GTSNPN, CDR2 SVGIG (reference sequence). Deletions cut 3 bases from V and 4 bases from J, with 11 bases between. There are 13 residues in the CDR3. The CDR3 protein is CAWRGVFADTQYF. CDR3 DNA sequence: TGTGCCTGGAGGGGAGTATTTGCAGATACGCAGTATTTT. Drawing the rest from reference TRBV30 and TRBJ2-3, the complete variable domain is SQTIHQWPATLVQPVGSPLSLECTVEGTSNPNLYWYRQAAGRGLQLLFYSVGIGQISSEVPQNLSASRPQDRQFILSSKKLLLSDSGFYLCAWRGVFADTQYFGPGTRLTVL.

The chain uses TRBV27 and TRBJ1-5, with a possible D match to TRBD1 (6 bases). CDR1 is MNHEY and CDR2 is SMNVEV in the germline V gene (reference sequence). V was clipped by 5 bases and J by 5 bases, with 19 bases between them. The CDR3 consists of 16 residues. In DNA form, the CDR3 reads TGTGCCAGCAGTCCGATACAGGGATGGACACATCAGCCCCAGCATTTT. Amino acid sequence: CASSPIQGWTHQPQHF.

The chain is built from TRBV5-5 and TRBJ1-5, with D unclear. Trimming took 0 bases from V and 4 from J, leaving 11 bases between them. This CDR3 region has 15 residues. Germline assignment: CDR1 SGHKS and CDR2 YYEKEE (reference sequence). CDR3 sequence: CASSLEATGNQPQHF. The CDR3 region has the DNA TGTGCCAGCAGCTTGGAGGCTACGGGGAATCAGCCCCAGCATTTT.

The V call is TRBV12-3 or TRBV12-4, the J call TRBJ1-2; D is possibly TRBD1 (5 bases). The CDR3 is 12 residues long. V dropped 9 bases and J dropped 8 bases, with 16 bases sitting between them. The CDR3 loop reads CASIGGADGYTF. The DNA of the CDR3 is TGTGCCAGTATCGGAGGGGCCGACGGCTACACCTTC.

The V gene is TRBV12-3 or TRBV12-4, the J gene TRBJ2-6; perhaps TRBD1 as D (5 bases). The CDR3 runs 18 residues. The germline V and J ends were trimmed by 5 bases and 0 bases, with 17 bases remaining between them. The CDR3 nucleotides are TGTGCCAGCAGTCGAATCCGGACATACAGCTCTGGGGCCAACGTCCTGACTTTC. Protein sequence: CASSRIRTYSSGANVLTF.

The rearrangement joins TRBV29-1 to TRBJ2-5; the D call may be TRBD1 or TRBD2 (5 bases each). Trimming took 6 bases from V and 5 from J, leaving 13 bases between them. Germline values: CDR1 SQVTM, CDR2 ANQGSEA. The CDR3 consists of 12 residues. CDR3 residues: CSVEGPSETQYF. The CDR3 DNA follows: TGCAGCGTCGAGGGACCAAGCGAGACCCAGTACTTC.

The rearrangement joins TRBV12-3 or TRBV12-4 to TRBJ1-4, with TRBD1 matching over 11 bases. This CDR3 is 16 amino acids long. With V trimmed by 5 bases and J by 4 bases, 6 bases remained unmatched. The CDR3 nucleotides read TGTGCCAGCAGTACCGGGACAGGGGGGTTTAATGAAAAACTGTTTTTT. Its translation: CASSTGTGGFNEKLFF.

This clonotype has at least ten counts. The chain employs TRBV3-1 and TRBJ2-7; 7 nucleotides agree with TRBD2. This CDR3 comprises 14 residues. Trimming took 5 bases from V and 2 from J; bases not matched to a gene: 6. Germline CDR1 LGHDT, CDR2 YNNKEL (reference sequence). CDR3 sequence (DNA): TGTGCCAGCAGCTCAACTAGCGCGGCCTACGAGCAGTACTTC. As protein: CASSSTSAAYEQYF.

The CDR3 sequence: CASSLGGARYGYTF. DNA for the CDR3: TGCGCCAGCAGCTTGGGGGGCGCAAGGTATGGCTACACCTTC. This chain connects TRBV5-1 to TRBJ1-2; D perhaps matches TRBD1 (5 bases). The CDR3 sequence is 14 residues long. CDR1 and CDR2 (germline): SGHRS, YFSETQ. The V end lost 0 bases, the J end lost 5 bases, and 11 bases lay between the germline ends.

This clonotype has a handful of counts. V gene TRBV12-3 or TRBV12-4 combines with J gene TRBJ2-3; D ambiguous. Trimming removed 7 bases from V and 1 base from J, with 9 bases in between. The CDR3 extends over 13 amino acids. The DNA of the CDR3 is TGTGCCAGCACCCACCGGGGCACAGATACGCAGTATTTT. Translation: CASTHRGTDTQYF.

In this sample, this clonotype turned up a few times. The rearrangement links TRBV7-2 to TRBJ2-1, with TRBD2 identical over 9 bases. The ends lost 5 bases at V and 12 bases at J; junction bases unmatched: 11. CDR1 and CDR2 from the germline V gene are SGHTA and FQGNSA. The CDR3 spans 14 residues. The CDR3 sequence: CASSLEVAGVVQFF. CDR3 bases: TGTGCCAGCAGCCTCGAAGTAGCGGGGGTTGTGCAGTTCTTC.

This chain connects TRBV9 to TRBJ2-1; a possible D gene is TRBD2 (6 bases). Germline V lookup: CDR1 SGDLS, CDR2 YYNGEE. V dropped 4 bases and J dropped 6 bases, with 14 bases sitting between them. The CDR3 extends over 14 amino acids. The CDR3 region has the DNA TGTGCCAGCAGCCCCCTCCGGGGAGGCAATGAGCAGTTCTTC. Residues: CASSPLRGGNEQFF.

The chain has TRBV13 and TRBJ2-6, with a tentative D call TRBD1 (6 bases). The CDR3 is 18 amino acids. Trimming left V 4 bases short and J 0 bases short, with 16 bases between. The V gene's germline CDR1 is PRHDT and CDR2 FYEKMQ (reference sequence). CDR3: CASSSGRTALSGANVLTF. CDR3 DNA: TGTGCCAGCAGCTCCGGACGGACAGCGCTCTCTGGGGCCAACGTCCTGACTTTC.

The genes are TRBV4-2 and TRBJ2-7; tentatively, D is TRBD1 or TRBD2 (5 bases each). Germline-derived CDR1 and CDR2 are LGHNA and YNFKEQ. The CDR3 is 15 amino acids. Trimming pared 1 base from V and 5 bases from J, leaving 15 bases between. The CDR3 loop reads CASSQAVGVPDEQYF. Here the CDR3 DNA reads TGTGCCAGCAGCCAAGCGGTGGGGGTGCCCGACGAGCAGTACTTC.

The gene calls are TRBV30 and TRBJ1-4, with 8 bases lining up with TRBD1. The germline CDR1 and CDR2 sequences are GTSNPN and SVGIG (reference sequence). The junction had 1 base not matched to a gene; V was cut back by 4 bases and J by 3 bases. The CDR3 runs to 13 residues. The CDR3 DNA reads TGTGCCTGGAACAGGGGGTCTAATGAAAAACTGTTTTTT. Translated, it gives CAWNRGSNEKLFF.

The rearrangement uses TRBV12-3 or TRBV12-4 and TRBJ1-4, with a weak D call TRBD1 (6 bases). With 2 bases removed from V and 8 bases from J, the gap between germline ends came to 9 bases. CDR3 length equals 13 residues. The CDR3 DNA reads as TGTGCCAGCAGTTTACCTAGGGGGGAAAAACTGTTTTTT. Translating it yields CASSLPRGEKLFF.

This clonotype was seen a handful of times. The CDR3 loop reads CASSVEAGVPADTQYF. The CDR3 DNA reads TGTGCCAGCAGCGTAGAGGCGGGGGTCCCGGCAGATACGCAGTATTTT. V is TRBV9 and J is TRBJ2-3; 7 bases match TRBD2. The length of the CDR3 is 16 residues. Losses at the gene ends were 0 bases for V and 4 bases for J; bases not matched to a gene: 8. Germline lookup yields CDR1 SGDLS and CDR2 YYNGEE. The full variable domain, its missing parts supplied by reference TRBV9 and TRBJ2-3, is DSGVTQTPKHLITATGQRVTLRCSPRSGDLSVYWYQQSLDQGLQFLIQYYNGEERAKGNILERFSAQQFPDLHSELNLSSLELGDSALYFCASSVEAGVPADTQYFGPGTRLTVL.

The J gene is TRBJ2-7, the V gene TRBV9; D may be TRBD2 (6 bases). Between the trimmed V and J ends, which lost 4 bases and 2 bases, there was a span of 13 bases. Germline V gives CDR1 SGDLS, CDR2 YYNGEE. This CDR3 contains 14 residues. CDR3 coding DNA: TGTGCCAGCAGCATGACTAGTGAGACCTACGAGCAGTACTTC. Translation gives CASSMTSETYEQYF.

The chain couples TRBV7-9 to TRBJ2-3, with D maybe TRBD2 (6 bases). Trimming stripped 8 bases from V and 4 bases from J, with 16 bases between. The germline gives CDR1 SEHNR, CDR2 FQNEAQ (reference sequence). The CDR3 is 14 amino acids. The CDR3 reads CASQKGGAPDTQYF. The CDR3 DNA reads as TGTGCCAGCCAGAAGGGAGGTGCTCCAGATACGCAGTATTTT.

V and J are TRBV29-1 and TRBJ2-1; no definite D call. The CDR3 is 12 amino acids. Germline values: CDR1 SQVTM, CDR2 ANQGSEA. V was clipped by 5 bases and J by 4 bases, with 9 bases between them. CDR3 DNA: TGCAGCGTTAGGAGCAATTACAATGAGCAGTTCTTC. This codes for CSVRSNYNEQFF.

This sequence joins TRBV5-1 and TRBJ2-2, with TRBD2 matching over 10 bases. The CDR3 spans 15 residues. CDR1 is SGHRS, CDR2 YFSETQ, per germline. V shed 1 base and J 6 bases; nucleotides not matched to a gene: 3. For the CDR3, the DNA is TGCGCCAGCAGCTTGTCCCTAGCGGGAGCCGGGGAGCTGTTTTTT. Encoded protein: CASSLSLAGAGELFF.